Presented here are 32 T cell receptor beta chains from one specimen sequenced in a study of blood T cell repertoires in COVID-19. The table came from immunoSEQ multiplex PCR; TCRdb's copy has only in-frame clones and leaves some out. The sample contains approximately 260,000 clones, more than 70% of which appear only once. Sequences were obtained from PBMCs or T cells enriched from blood (not recorded which). These receptor sequences come from a woman aged 40 to 50 with acute COVID-19.

This clone was recorded a few times. The chain employs TRBV5-8 and TRBJ1-4; D is perhaps TRBD1 (5 bases). Germline CDR1 SGHTS, CDR2 YDEGEE. V was shortened by 4 bases and J by 8 bases, with 15 bases between the two germline ends. The CDR3 covers 14 residues. As DNA, the CDR3 is TGTGCCAGCAGCCTGGGACTGGGTCGCGAAAAACTGTTTTTT. This codes for CASSLGLGREKLFF.

The J gene is TRBJ1-6, the V gene TRBV4-3; D possibly corresponds to TRBD1 (6 bases). CDR1 and CDR2 (germline): LGHNA, YSLEER. This CDR3 has 16 amino acids. V was cut by 1 base and J by 8 bases, with 15 bases left in between. The CDR3 DNA follows: TGCGCCAGCAGCCAAGCGGTGGGGGCCGCAGATTCACCCCTCCACTTT. It translates to CASSQAVGAADSPLHF.

This clone was detected only once. The rearrangement uses TRBV27 and TRBJ1-4, with D unclear. The germline V gene has CDR1 MNHEY and CDR2 SMNVEV (reference sequence). This CDR3 has 15 amino acids. Trimming took off 6 bases at V and 4 bases at J, with 15 bases between the two ends. Here the CDR3 reads CASSSREFYNEKLFF. Here the CDR3 DNA reads TGTGCCAGCAGCTCCCGGGAGTTCTATAATGAAAAACTGTTTTTT.

The V and J genes are TRBV5-8 and TRBJ2-7; D possibly corresponds to TRBD2 (6 bases). The CDR3 has 12 amino acids. The V end lost 0 bases, the J end lost 7 bases, and 8 bases lay between the germline ends. Germline V lookup: CDR1 SGHTS, CDR2 YDEGEE. This chain's CDR3 is CASSLGRVEQYV. As DNA, the CDR3 is TGTGCCAGCAGCTTGGGGAGGGTAGAGCAGTACGTC.

This clone was seen only once. Its ends do not fully match the called genes, so a read error is possible. The chain joins TRBV7-7 to TRBJ2-5; 9 bases align to TRBD2. Germline V gives CDR1 SSHAT, CDR2 FNYEAQ (reference sequence). CDR3 length equals 16 residues. Here the CDR3 reads CASSLSASGTQETQYF. The CDR3 nucleotides are TGTGCTAGCAGCTTATCGGCTAGCGGGACTCAAGAGACCCAGTACTTC.

The genes are TRBV7-9 and TRBJ1-4; D possibly corresponds to TRBD1 (5 bases). The CDR3 consists of 14 residues. The germline gives CDR1 SEHNR, CDR2 FQNEAQ (reference sequence). Deletions cut 1 base from V and 7 bases from J, with 10 bases between. CDR3 nucleotide sequence: TGTGCCAGCAGCTTAGACACGGGGGGTGAAAAACTGTTTTTT. This encodes CASSLDTGGEKLFF.

The chain has TRBV3-1 (or the pseudogene TRBV3-2) and TRBJ1-2, with D possibly TRBD1 on 6 matching bases. V lost 2 bases to trimming and J lost 4 bases, with 14 bases between them. The V gene's germline CDR1 is LGHDT and CDR2 YNNKEL (reference sequence). This CDR3 spans 15 amino acids. CDR3 sequence: CASSQMPDSGYGYTF. DNA of the CDR3: TGTGCCAGCAGCCAAATGCCGGACAGCGGCTATGGCTACACCTTC.

The gene calls are TRBV30 and TRBJ2-5; TRBD2 matches 13 bases. Germline V gene sequence: CDR1 GTSNPN, CDR2 SVGIG (reference sequence). V dropped 5 bases and J dropped 4; count of bases not matched to a gene: 4. The CDR3 contains 14 residues. CDR3 sequence (DNA): TGTGCCTGGGAACTAGCGGGAGGGCCAGAGACCCAGTACTTC. Protein product: CAWELAGGPETQYF.

The gene calls are TRBV24-1 and TRBJ2-7; no firm D call. Trimming pared 1 base from V and 4 bases from J, leaving 13 bases between. Germline V gives CDR1 KGHDR, CDR2 SFDVKD. This CDR3 has 15 residues. CDR3 sequence reads: CATSDFSRGRYEQYF. Here the CDR3 DNA reads TGTGCCACCAGTGATTTTTCACGCGGCCGGTACGAGCAGTACTTC.

V gene TRBV30 combines with J gene TRBJ1-1; possible D gene TRBD1, 6 bases. V lost 2 bases, J lost 4 bases, and 11 bases lay in between. The germline V gene encodes CDR1 GTSNPN and CDR2 SVGIG (reference sequence). This CDR3 has 13 amino acids. Written as DNA, the CDR3 is TGTGCCTGGAGTACGGAAGGGGGCACTGAAGCTTTCTTT. Protein: CAWSTEGGTEAFF.

The chain recombines TRBV25-1 with TRBJ2-3, with D hard to call. The CDR3 extends over 12 amino acids. V was trimmed by 8 bases and J by 4 bases, leaving 10 bases between them. Germline CDR1 and CDR2: MGHDK and SYGVNS. The CDR3 nucleotides are TGTGCCAGCTCGAATGCAGCAGATACGCAGTATTTT. It translates to CASSNAADTQYF.

Concerning this clone: The junction does not match germline at one end; this may be a read error. This chain links TRBV23-1 with TRBJ2-7, with TRBD1 matching 7 bases. TRBV23-1 is an ORF, and what it does is uncertain. The CDR3 runs 9 residues. The CDR3 here is CASTLDRNF. The CDR3 DNA is TGCGCCAGCACCTTGGACAGGAACTTC.

The chain carries TRBV28 and TRBJ2-1; perhaps TRBD2 as D (5 bases). The CDR3 loop spans 16 amino acids. Between the trimmed V and J ends, which lost 1 base and 3 bases, there was a span of 13 bases. Germline loops: CDR1 MDHEN, CDR2 SYDVKM. CDR3 loop: CASSLSLGAGYNEQFF. In DNA, the CDR3 is TGTGCCAGCAGTTTATCCCTGGGTGCGGGCTACAATGAGCAGTTCTTC.

J is TRBJ1-2 and V is TRBV28; 8 positions match TRBD1. The CDR3 covers 14 residues. With 3 bases clipped from V and 4 bases from J, the junction kept 4 bases outside the gene matches. The V gene's germline CDR1 is MDHEN and CDR2 SYDVKM. CDR3 nucleotides: TGTGCCAGCAGTTTCAGCGACAGGGGCTATGGCTACACCTTC. Its protein product is CASSFSDRGYGYTF.

This clone was observed once. This chain connects TRBV3-1 (or the pseudogene TRBV3-2) to TRBJ2-1; no clear D. Germline V CDR1 and CDR2: LGHDT, YNNKEL (reference sequence). Trimming cost V 4 bases and J 7 bases, with 8 bases left between them. This CDR3 has 12 residues. CDR3 nucleotides: TGTGCCAGCAGCCTTCCCCGGAATGAGCAGTTCTTC. Encoded protein: CASSLPRNEQFF.

The chain carries TRBV25-1 and TRBJ2-2; 8 nucleotides line up with TRBD2. Looked up from germline, CDR1 is MGHDK and CDR2 is SYGVNS. The CDR3 totals 17 residues. V shed 2 bases and J 8 bases; nucleotides not matched to a gene: 13. CDR3 sequence: CASSESGLAGYLGELFF. The CDR3 region has the DNA TGTGCCAGCAGTGAAAGCGGTTTAGCGGGATACTTGGGGGAGCTGTTTTTT.

The chain has TRBV11-3 and TRBJ2-1; 8 positions agree with TRBD1. After removal of 5 bases from V and 5 bases from J, the junction contained 8 bases not matched to a gene. The germline V gene encodes CDR1 SGHNT and CDR2 YENEEA. This CDR3 is 15 amino acids long. The CDR3 DNA reads as TGTGCCAGCAGCATCCTGGGACAGGCGAACAATGAGCAGTTCTTC. Translating it yields CASSILGQANNEQFF.

The V gene is TRBV6-5, the J gene TRBJ1-2, with 7 nucleotides matching TRBD1. The CDR3 totals 13 residues. With V trimmed by 6 bases and J by 5 bases, 6 bases remained unmatched. CDR1 and CDR2 from the germline V gene are MNHEY and SVGAGI. The CDR3 sequence is CASRSGQAYGYTF. In DNA, the CDR3 is TGTGCCAGCAGATCCGGACAGGCTTATGGCTACACCTTC.

The V and J genes are TRBV4-1 and TRBJ2-5; 12 bases align to TRBD2. This CDR3 has 15 amino acids. Trimming took 6 bases from V and 2 from J; bases not matched to a gene: 4. Germline V CDR1 and CDR2: MGHRA, YSYEKL. The CDR3 coding sequence is TGCGCCAGCAGTTTCGGACTAGCGGGACAAGAGACCCAGTACTTC. This translates into CASSFGLAGQETQYF.

The rearrangement uses TRBV27 and TRBJ1-1, with 7 bases matching TRBD1. With 3 bases clipped from V and 4 bases from J, the junction kept 11 bases outside the gene matches. Germline V gene lookup returns CDR1 MNHEY and CDR2 SMNVEV (reference sequence). The CDR3 totals 16 residues. This CDR3 is CASSFSLRQGVTEAFF. The DNA of the CDR3 is TGTGCCAGCAGTTTCTCCCTTCGACAGGGTGTCACTGAAGCTTTCTTT.

This chain links TRBV5-3 with TRBJ1-5; D gene ambiguous. TRBV5-3 is filed as an ORF, its function uncertain. The CDR3 length is 13 residues. Between the trimmed V and J ends, which lost 1 base and 5 bases, there was a span of 7 bases. CDR3 DNA sequence: TGTGCCAGAAGCTTGCTGGCTCATCAGCCCCAGCATTTT. Translating it yields CARSLLAHQPQHF.

This rearrangement joins TRBV5-6 to TRBJ1-5; D is unclear. This CDR3 has 16 amino acids. The germline V gene encodes CDR1 SGHDT and CDR2 YYEEEE. V was pared by 3 bases and J by 0 bases, with 13 bases between. The CDR3 is CASSSGDSYSNQPQHF. In nucleotides, the CDR3 is TGTGCCAGCAGCTCCGGGGATTCATATAGCAATCAGCCCCAGCATTTT.

The chain uses TRBV5-1 and TRBJ2-1, with D unclear. V lost 1 base and J lost 2, with 13 bases in between. CDR1 is SGHRS, CDR2 YFSETQ, per germline. CDR3 length equals 16 residues. CDR3 sequence reads: CASSLLGSGAYNEQFF. CDR3 bases: TGCGCCAGCAGCTTGTTAGGATCCGGAGCCTACAATGAGCAGTTCTTC.

This clone was counted between two and nine times. Compared with germline, one end of the junction differs, possibly owing to a read error. The chain links TRBV7-7 to TRBJ2-1, with 8 bases that match TRBD2. The CDR3 contains 15 residues. Per the germline V gene, CDR1 is SSHAT and CDR2 is FNYEAQ (reference sequence). This CDR3 is CASSLQAGEDNEQFF. For the CDR3, the DNA is TGTGCTAGCAGCTTACAAGCGGGAGAGGACAATGAGCAGTTCTTC.

This chain uses TRBV15 with TRBJ1-5; possibly TRBD1 for D (5 bases). CDR3 length equals 15 residues. Germline V gives CDR1 LNHNV, CDR2 YYDKDF (reference sequence). Deletions cut 7 bases from V and 0 bases from J, with 13 bases between. The CDR3 region has the DNA TGTGCCACCACCTCGGACAAAAATAGCAATCAGCCCCAGCATTTT. This gives the protein CATTSDKNSNQPQHF.

The chain has TRBV2 and TRBJ2-2, with D possibly TRBD1 on 5 matching bases. Germline V lookup: CDR1 SNHLY, CDR2 FYNNEI. The CDR3 loop spans 15 amino acids. V lost 2 bases and J lost 3, with 10 bases in between. This CDR3 reads CASSEQGVDTGELFF. As DNA, the CDR3 is TGTGCCAGCAGTGAACAGGGTGTGGACACCGGGGAGCTGTTTTTT.

This chain uses TRBV9 with TRBJ2-1; 7 bases align to TRBD1. Germline CDR1 reads SGDLS; CDR2 reads YYNGEE. The V gene end was trimmed by 3 bases and the J gene end by 2 bases; junction bases not matched to a gene: 8. The CDR3 sequence is 16 residues long. In DNA form, the CDR3 reads TGTGCCAGCAGCGCGAGGGGGCAGGGGGCCTACAATGAGCAGTTCTTC. It specifies CASSARGQGAYNEQFF.

V gene TRBV3-1 (or the pseudogene TRBV3-2) combines with J gene TRBJ2-5, with D perhaps matching TRBD2 (6 bases). Looked up from germline, CDR1 is LGHDT and CDR2 is YNNKEL (reference sequence). CDR3 size: 14 residues. Trimming removed 1 base from V and 9 bases from J, with 15 bases in between. CDR3 residues: CASSQGRGALPQYF. The CDR3 DNA follows: TGTGCCAGCAGCCAAGGCCGCGGGGCCTTACCCCAGTACTTC.

The chain recombines TRBV15 with TRBJ1-1, with D unresolved. V dropped 0 bases and J dropped 0 bases, with 17 bases sitting between them. This CDR3 has 18 residues. Germline CDR1 reads LNHNV; CDR2 reads YYDKDF (reference sequence). CDR3 nucleotide sequence: TGTGCCACCAGCAGAGATAAGGTGGACTCCCGACTGAACACTGAAGCTTTCTTT. It encodes CATSRDKVDSRLNTEAFF.

This chain links TRBV4-1 with TRBJ2-7; D ambiguous. Germline V gene lookup returns CDR1 MGHRA and CDR2 YSYEKL. With 0 bases removed from V and 2 bases from J, the gap between germline ends came to 11 bases. The CDR3 is made up of 15 amino acids. The CDR3 DNA reads as TGCGCCAGCAGCCAAGATAGTCGGTTCCCCTACGAGCAGTACTTC. This sequence encodes CASSQDSRFPYEQYF.

The J gene is TRBJ1-5, the V gene TRBV3-1 (or the pseudogene TRBV3-2); D not resolved. CDR3 length: 14 residues. The germline CDR1 and CDR2 sequences are LGHDT and YNNKEL (reference sequence). V was shortened by 2 bases and J by 5 bases, with 10 bases between the two germline ends. The CDR3 spells CASSQTALDQPQHF. The CDR3 DNA sequence: TGTGCCAGCAGCCAAACGGCCCTAGATCAGCCCCAGCATTTT.

The rearrangement links TRBV3-1 (or the pseudogene TRBV3-2) to TRBJ1-5; no definite D call. V was trimmed by 6 bases and J by 1 base, leaving 16 bases between them. CDR1 is LGHDT, CDR2 YNNKEL, per germline (reference sequence). This CDR3 is 16 amino acids long. CDR3 bases: TGTGCCAGCAGTCAACCGGGCGGGAGAAGCAATCAGCCCCAGCATTTT. The encoded protein is CASSQPGGRSNQPQHF.